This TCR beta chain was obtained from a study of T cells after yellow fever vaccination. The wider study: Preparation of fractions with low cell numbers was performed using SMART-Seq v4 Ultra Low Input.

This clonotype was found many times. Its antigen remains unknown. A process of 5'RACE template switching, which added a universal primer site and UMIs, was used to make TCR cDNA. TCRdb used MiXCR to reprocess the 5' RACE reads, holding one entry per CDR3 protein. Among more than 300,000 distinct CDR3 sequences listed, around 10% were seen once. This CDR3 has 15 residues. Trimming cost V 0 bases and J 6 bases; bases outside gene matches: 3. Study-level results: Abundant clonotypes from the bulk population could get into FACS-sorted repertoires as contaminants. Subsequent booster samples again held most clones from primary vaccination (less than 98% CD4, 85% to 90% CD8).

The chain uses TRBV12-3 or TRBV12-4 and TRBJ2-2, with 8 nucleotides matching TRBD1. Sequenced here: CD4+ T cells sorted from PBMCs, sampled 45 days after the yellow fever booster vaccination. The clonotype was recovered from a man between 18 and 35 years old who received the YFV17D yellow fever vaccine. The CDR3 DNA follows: TGTGCCAGCAGTTTAGCGCTCAGGGGGCCCGGGGAGCTGTTTTTT. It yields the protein CASSLALRGPGELFF.